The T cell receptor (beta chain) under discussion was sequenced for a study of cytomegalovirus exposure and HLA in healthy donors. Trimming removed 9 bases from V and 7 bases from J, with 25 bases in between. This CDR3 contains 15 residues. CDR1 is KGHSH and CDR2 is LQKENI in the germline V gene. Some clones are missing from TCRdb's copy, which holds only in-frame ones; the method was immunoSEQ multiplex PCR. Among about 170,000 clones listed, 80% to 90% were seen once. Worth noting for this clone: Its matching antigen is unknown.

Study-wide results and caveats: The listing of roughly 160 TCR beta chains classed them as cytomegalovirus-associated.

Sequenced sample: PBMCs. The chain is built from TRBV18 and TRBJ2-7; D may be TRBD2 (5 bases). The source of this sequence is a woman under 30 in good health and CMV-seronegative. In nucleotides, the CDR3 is TGTGCCAGTATAATCTCCCCGGGTAGCGCCCTAGAGCAGTACTTC. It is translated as CASIISPGSALEQYF.